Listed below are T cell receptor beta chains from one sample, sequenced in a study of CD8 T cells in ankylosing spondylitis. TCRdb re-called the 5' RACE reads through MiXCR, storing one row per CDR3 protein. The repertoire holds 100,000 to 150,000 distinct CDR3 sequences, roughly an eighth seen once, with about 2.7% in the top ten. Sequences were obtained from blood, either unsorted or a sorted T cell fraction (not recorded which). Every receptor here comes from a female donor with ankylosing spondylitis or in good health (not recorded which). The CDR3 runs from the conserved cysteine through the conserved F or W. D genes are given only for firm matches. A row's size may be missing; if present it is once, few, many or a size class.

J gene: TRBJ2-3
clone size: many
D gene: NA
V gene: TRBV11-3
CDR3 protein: CASSLAGIDTDTQYF
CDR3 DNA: TGTGCCAGCAGCTTAGCAGGGATTGACACAGATACGCAGTATTTT

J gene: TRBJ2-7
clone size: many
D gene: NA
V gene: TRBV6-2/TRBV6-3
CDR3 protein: CASSYPSYEQYF
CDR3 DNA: TGTGCCAGCAGTTACCCGAGCTACGAGCAGTACTTC

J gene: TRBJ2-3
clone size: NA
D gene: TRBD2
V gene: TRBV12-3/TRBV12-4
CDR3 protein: CASSLLPSGRAWSPDTQYF
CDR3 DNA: TGTGCCAGCAGTTTATTGCCTAGCGGGAGGGCCTGGTCCCCAGATACGCAGTATTTT

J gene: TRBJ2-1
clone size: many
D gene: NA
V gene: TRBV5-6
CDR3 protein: CASSLDGFFYNEQFF
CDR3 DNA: TGTGCCAGCAGCTTGGACGGATTTTTCTACAATGAGCAGTTCTTC

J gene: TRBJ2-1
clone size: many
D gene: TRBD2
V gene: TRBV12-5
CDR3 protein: CASGVVASGGPYNEQFF
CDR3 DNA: TGTGCTAGTGGAGTAGTGGCTTCGGGGGGGCCCTACAATGAGCAGTTCTTC

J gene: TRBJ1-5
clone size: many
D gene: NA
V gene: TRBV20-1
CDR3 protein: CSAREGAGQPQHF
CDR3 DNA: TGCAGTGCTAGAGAAGGGGCGGGTCAGCCCCAGCATTTT

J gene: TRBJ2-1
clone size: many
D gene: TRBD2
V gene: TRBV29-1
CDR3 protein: CSVVAGDFDNEQFF
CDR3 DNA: TGCAGCGTTGTAGCGGGAGACTTCGACAATGAGCAGTTCTTC

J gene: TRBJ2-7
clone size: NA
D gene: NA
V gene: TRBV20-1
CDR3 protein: CSARGHQIYEQYF
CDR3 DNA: TGCAGTGCTAGGGGACATCAGATCTACGAGCAGTACTTC

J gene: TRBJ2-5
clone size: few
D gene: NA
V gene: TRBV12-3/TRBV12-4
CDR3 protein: CASSDVGVEETQYF
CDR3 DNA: TGTGCCAGCAGTGACGTTGGGGTTGAGGAGACCCAGTACTTC

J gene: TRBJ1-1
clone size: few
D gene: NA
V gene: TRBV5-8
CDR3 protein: CASSLETGGKKAFF
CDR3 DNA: TGTGCCAGCAGCCTGGAGACAGGTGGCAAGAAAGCTTTCTTT

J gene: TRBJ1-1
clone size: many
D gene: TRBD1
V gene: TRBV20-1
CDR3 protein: CSARGDSHFGAEAFF
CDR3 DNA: TGCAGTGCTAGAGGGGACAGTCACTTCGGGGCTGAAGCTTTCTTT

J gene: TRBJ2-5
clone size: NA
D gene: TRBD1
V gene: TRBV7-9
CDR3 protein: CASSPGTDYQETQYF
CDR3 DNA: TGTGCCAGCAGTCCCGGGACAGATTACCAAGAGACCCAGTACTTC

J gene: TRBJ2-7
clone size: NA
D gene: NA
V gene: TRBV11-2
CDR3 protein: CASSFPTLGEQYF
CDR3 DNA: TGTGCCAGCAGCTTCCCAACCTTGGGCGAGCAGTACTTC

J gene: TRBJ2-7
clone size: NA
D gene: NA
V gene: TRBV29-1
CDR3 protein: CSANTGTGTYEQYF
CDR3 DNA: TGCAGCGCGAACACCGGGACCGGAACCTACGAGCAGTACTTC

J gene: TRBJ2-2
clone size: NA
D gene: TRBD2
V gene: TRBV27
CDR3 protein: CASSPFAGGAGELFF
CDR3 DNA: TGTGCCAGCAGCCCTTTTGCGGGAGGGGCCGGGGAGCTGTTTTTT

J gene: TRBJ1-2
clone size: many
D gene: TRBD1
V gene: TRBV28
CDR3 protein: CASTDRGAYRGYTF
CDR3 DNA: TGTGCCAGCACCGACAGGGGCGCCTACCGTGGCTACACCTTC

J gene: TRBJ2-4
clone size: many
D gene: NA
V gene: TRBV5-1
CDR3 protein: CASSTGVDSNIQYF
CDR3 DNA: TGCGCCAGCAGCACGGGAGTAGACTCGAACATTCAGTACTTC

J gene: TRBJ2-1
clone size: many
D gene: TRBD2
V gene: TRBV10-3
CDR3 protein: CAISVVAGGTDEQFF
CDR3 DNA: TGTGCCATCAGTGTTGTAGCGGGGGGGACCGATGAGCAGTTCTTC

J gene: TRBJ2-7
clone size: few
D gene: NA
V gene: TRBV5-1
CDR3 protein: CASSLDTDVYEQYF
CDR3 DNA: TGCGCCAGCAGCTTGGACACGGACGTATACGAGCAGTACTTC

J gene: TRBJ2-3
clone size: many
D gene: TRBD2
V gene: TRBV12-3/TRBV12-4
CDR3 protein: CASRPSGSTDTQYF
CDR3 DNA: TGTGCCAGCAGACCTAGCGGGAGCACAGATACGCAGTATTTT

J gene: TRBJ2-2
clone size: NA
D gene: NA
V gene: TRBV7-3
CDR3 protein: CASSLLSGTGELFF
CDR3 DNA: TGTGCCAGCAGCTTACTCTCGGGCACCGGGGAGCTGTTTTTT

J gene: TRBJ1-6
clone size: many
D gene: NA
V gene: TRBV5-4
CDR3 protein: CASSFDQGLGSPLHF
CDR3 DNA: TGTGCCAGCAGCTTCGATCAGGGACTGGGTTCACCCCTCCACTTT

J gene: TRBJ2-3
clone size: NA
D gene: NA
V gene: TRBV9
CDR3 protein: CASSVRGSLGDTQYF
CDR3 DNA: TGTGCCAGCAGCGTTCGCGGGTCCCTAGGGGATACGCAGTATTTT

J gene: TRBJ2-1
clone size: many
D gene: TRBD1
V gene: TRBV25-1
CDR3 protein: CASSDDRGNYNEQFF
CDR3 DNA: TGTGCCAGCAGTGACGACAGGGGGAATTACAATGAGCAGTTCTTC

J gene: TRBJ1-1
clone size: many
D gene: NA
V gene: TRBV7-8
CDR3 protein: CASSWGTMNTEAFF
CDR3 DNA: TGTGCCAGCAGCTGGGGGACCATGAACACTGAAGCTTTCTTT

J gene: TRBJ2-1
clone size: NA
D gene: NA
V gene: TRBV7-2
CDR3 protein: CASSLAYREQFF
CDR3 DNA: TGTGCCAGCAGCTTAGCCTACAGGGAGCAGTTCTTC

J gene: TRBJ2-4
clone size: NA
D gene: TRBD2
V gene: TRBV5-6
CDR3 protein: CASSALTSGGSLRNIQYF
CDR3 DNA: TGTGCCAGCAGCGCCTTGACTAGCGGGGGGTCCCTTAGGAACATTCAGTACTTC

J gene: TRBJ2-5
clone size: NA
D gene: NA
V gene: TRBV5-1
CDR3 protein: CASSVTGAEETQYF
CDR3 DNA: TGCGCCAGCAGCGTAACCGGGGCCGAAGAGACCCAGTACTTC

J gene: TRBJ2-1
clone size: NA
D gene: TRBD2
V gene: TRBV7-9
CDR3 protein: CASGPRLAGVNNEQFF
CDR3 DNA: TGTGCCAGCGGCCCGCGGCTAGCGGGGGTAAACAATGAGCAGTTCTTC

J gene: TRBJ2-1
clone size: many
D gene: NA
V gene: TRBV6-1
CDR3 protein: CASSRTSFNEQFF
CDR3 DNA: TGTGCCAGCAGCCGTACTAGTTTCAATGAGCAGTTCTTC

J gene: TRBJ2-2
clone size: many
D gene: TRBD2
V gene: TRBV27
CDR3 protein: CASSFGTSGNTGELFF
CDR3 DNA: TGTGCCAGCAGTTTTGGGACTAGCGGGAACACCGGGGAGCTGTTTTTT

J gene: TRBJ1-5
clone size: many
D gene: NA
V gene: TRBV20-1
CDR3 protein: CSARVLGTRSQHF
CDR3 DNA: TGCAGTGCTAGAGTACTGGGGACGAGGAGCCAGCATTTT

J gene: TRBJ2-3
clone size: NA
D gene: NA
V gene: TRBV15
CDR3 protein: CATSTQGGVDTQYF
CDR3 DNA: TGTGCCACCAGCACCCAAGGGGGTGTAGATACGCAGTATTTT